This entry describes one T cell receptor (beta chain). The likely explanation is a read error, given a far larger clone one base away. This record belongs to a study of beta chain features in type 1 diabetes. Reverse transcribing all isolated RNA meant expressed TCRB transcripts were sequenced. This table comes from immunoSEQ multiplex PCR, and its TCRdb copy is limited to in-frame clones, with some not included. The data show 150,000 or so clones, around 10% seen once. Heparinised blood was drawn once per donor, averaging roughly 110 mL. The CDR3 runs 13 residues. Between the trimmed V and J ends, which lost 0 bases and 6 bases, there was a span of 11 bases. In germline, CDR1 is SQVTM, CDR2 ANQGSEA.

V is TRBV29-1 and J is TRBJ1-2; no clear D gene. The clonotype comes from a man between 18 and 29 years old in good health. The sequenced sample was central memory CD4+ T cells from blood. CDR3 bases: TGCAGCGTTGAAGAAATGGATAGGCATGGCTACACCTTC. Its protein is CSVEEMDRHGYTF.